This T cell receptor (beta chain) was captured by sequencing in a study of technical replicates of blood from a handful of donors. Method: immunoSEQ multiplex PCR; TCRdb's copy keeps in-frame clones and lacks some. The profile shows about 68,000 clones, less than 98% of them singletons. V lost 3 bases, J lost 3 bases, and 5 bases stayed unmatched. Germline V gene data show CDR1 as SEHNR and CDR2 as FQNEAQ (reference sequence). CDR3 length: 15 amino acids. The sequence was obtained from a human donor in good health. The chain combines TRBV7-9 with TRBJ1-1; 9 bases agree with TRBD1. The material sequenced was T cells isolated from PBMCs. CDR3 sequence reads: CASSLGQGSDTEAFF. Here the CDR3 DNA reads TGTGCCAGCAGCTTGGGACAGGGATCGGACACTGAAGCTTTCTTT.